The 22 T cell receptor beta chains below were found in one sample sequenced in a study of type 1 and type 2 diabetes patients. Genomic DNA was the PCR template. Multiplex PCR with 30 forward and 13 reverse primers amplified the TCR beta CDR3. TCRdb passed the multiplex PCR reads through MiXCR, listing each CDR3 protein once. The data hold about 270,000 distinct CDR3 sequences, with roughly 50% observed a single time. Sequencing input: peripheral blood mononuclear cells (PBMCs). These receptors originate from a man younger than 35 with type 2 diabetes.

V usage is TRBV4-1 and J usage is TRBJ2-1, with a possible D match to TRBD2 (5 bases). Per the germline V gene, CDR1 is MGHRA and CDR2 is YSYEKL. CDR3 length equals 16 residues. Trimming took off 3 bases at V and 4 bases at J, with 16 bases between the two ends. CDR3 region: CASSHPTSRGYNEQFF. The DNA for the CDR3 is TGCGCCAGCAGCCACCCTACTAGTAGAGGGTACAATGAGCAGTTCTTC.

This clonotype showed up just a few times. V usage is TRBV6-6 and J usage is TRBJ1-5; tentative D call: TRBD1 (5 bases). The CDR3 totals 15 residues. V was trimmed by 8 bases and J by 0 bases, leaving 14 bases between them. Germline CDR1 reads MNHNY; CDR2 reads SVGAGI (reference sequence). CDR3 protein: CASSGTWASNQPQHF. CDR3 bases: TGTGCCAGCTCAGGGACGTGGGCTAGCAATCAGCCCCAGCATTTT.

V and J are TRBV19 and TRBJ2-3; perhaps TRBD1 as D (6 bases). Per germline, CDR1 LNHDA and CDR2 SQIVND (reference sequence). The CDR3 is 13 residues long. Trimming stripped 6 bases from V and 6 bases from J, with 13 bases between. The chain's CDR3 is CASSDRYSDTQYF. The CDR3 nucleotides are TGTGCCAGTAGCGACAGGTACTCGGATACGCAGTATTTT.

The chain combines TRBV24-1 with TRBJ2-1, with D tentatively TRBD1 (5 bases). Germline V gene lookup returns CDR1 KGHDR and CDR2 SFDVKD. V lost 4 bases, J lost 5 bases, and 14 bases lay in between. There are 15 residues in the CDR3. The CDR3 DNA follows: TGTGCCACCAGTGAGTCGACAGCGTTCGACAATGAGCAGTTCTTC. Protein: CATSESTAFDNEQFF.

The chain links TRBV6-5 to TRBJ2-7; TRBD2 matches 7 bases. This CDR3 has 15 residues. Germline CDR1 reads MNHEY; CDR2 reads SVGAGI. V dropped 0 bases and J dropped 7; count of bases not matched to a gene: 9. The CDR3 protein is CASSYSGPTGGEQYF. In DNA form, the CDR3 reads TGTGCCAGCAGTTACTCGGGCCCCACGGGGGGTGAGCAGTACTTC.

Only one count was recorded for this clonotype. The rearrangement uses TRBV20-1 and TRBJ2-5; 11 bases map to TRBD1. V gave up 6 bases and J gave up 6 bases; unmatched junction bases: 6. CDR1 is DFQATT and CDR2 is SNEGSKA in the germline V gene (reference sequence). There are 13 residues in the CDR3. The CDR3 sequence is CSATDRGLQTQYF. CDR3 DNA sequence: TGCAGTGCCACGGACAGGGGGCTACAGACCCAGTACTTC.

This clonotype was seen more than once but under ten times. This sequence joins TRBV19 and TRBJ1-2; D may be TRBD1 (6 bases). Germline CDR1 and CDR2: LNHDA and SQIVND (reference sequence). V was cut by 4 bases and J by 3 bases, with 15 bases left in between. This CDR3 region has 15 residues. In DNA, the CDR3 is TGTGCCAGTAGTACCTTTTTGGGGGCTGACTATGGCTACACCTTC. Its protein is CASSTFLGADYGYTF.

A word on this clonotype: A read error may account for a junction end that differs from germline. The rearrangement joins TRBV9 to TRBJ2-3; the match to TRBD2 covers 10 bases. CDR1 is SGDLS, CDR2 YYNGEE, per germline. CDR3 length: 16 amino acids. CDR3 bases: TGTGCCAGCAGCGTAGGGGCAGCGGGAGGGCCAGATACGCAGTATTTC. Translating it yields CASSVGAAGGPDTQYF.

The rearrangement uses TRBV9 and TRBJ1-4; D is uncertain. With 4 bases removed from V and 5 bases from J, the gap between germline ends came to 9 bases. Germline CDR1 is SGDLS and CDR2 is YYNGEE. The CDR3 contains 13 residues. CDR3 residues: CASSFGTNEKLFF. In DNA form, the CDR3 reads TGTGCCAGCAGCTTTGGCACAAATGAAAAACTGTTTTTT.

This clonotype was detected only a few times. The V call is TRBV19, the J call TRBJ1-1, with D uncertain. Germline V CDR1 and CDR2: LNHDA, SQIVND (reference sequence). V was shortened by 6 bases and J by 1 base, with 12 bases between the two germline ends. The CDR3 is made up of 14 amino acids. The CDR3 spells CASSSPGRNTEAFF. DNA of the CDR3: TGTGCCAGTAGCAGCCCCGGGAGGAACACTGAAGCTTTCTTT. Drawing the rest from reference TRBV19 and TRBJ1-1, the complete variable domain is DGGITQSPKYLFRKEGQNVTLSCEQNLNHDAMYWYRQDPGQGLRLIYYSQIVNDFQKGDIAEGYSVSREKKESFPLTVTSAQKNPTAFYLCASSSPGRNTEAFFGQGTRLTVV.

The J gene is TRBJ2-2, the V gene TRBV7-3, with D uncertain. Trimming left V 1 base short and J 4 bases short, with 7 bases between. Germline values: CDR1 SGHTA, CDR2 FQGTGA. This CDR3 is built from 14 residues. The CDR3 protein is CASSLNGITGELFF. The CDR3 nucleotides are TGTGCCAGCAGCTTAAATGGCATCACCGGGGAGCTGTTTTTT.

The chain is built from TRBV9 and TRBJ2-2; D is unresolved. Germline CDR1 and CDR2: SGDLS and YYNGEE. Trimming pared 2 bases from V and 0 bases from J, leaving 8 bases between. CDR3 size: 15 residues. The CDR3 coding sequence is TGTGCCAGCAGCGTGGACGGAACGAACACCGGGGAGCTGTTTTTT. Its protein product is CASSVDGTNTGELFF.

This sequence joins TRBV18 and TRBJ2-1, with 9 bases lining up with TRBD2. Germline CDR1 KGHSH, CDR2 LQKENI. V shed 1 base, J shed 7 bases, and the junction held 5 bases outside the gene matches. CDR3 length: 15 amino acids. CDR3 in amino acids: CASSPLAGARNEQFF. The CDR3 DNA follows: TGTGCCAGCTCACCACTAGCGGGGGCCAGGAATGAGCAGTTCTTC.

The chain has TRBV4-1 and TRBJ2-5, with TRBD1 as a possible D gene (6 bases). Trimming cost V 0 bases and J 5 bases, with 10 bases left between them. The CDR3 has 14 amino acids. CDR1 MGHRA and CDR2 YSYEKL come from the germline V gene. This CDR3 is CASSQEQGGETQYF. DNA of the CDR3: TGCGCCAGCAGCCAAGAACAGGGTGGGGAGACCCAGTACTTC.

The gene calls are TRBV7-2 and TRBJ1-2; D remains ambiguous. This CDR3 is built from 13 residues. V lost 5 bases and J 3 bases, leaving 10 bases between the germline ends. Per germline, CDR1 SGHTA and CDR2 FQGNSA. The CDR3 loop is CASSAQRYYGYTF. For the CDR3, the DNA is TGTGCCAGCAGCGCCCAACGATACTATGGCTACACCTTC.

V gene TRBV20-1 combines with J gene TRBJ2-5, with D unresolved. CDR3 length: 13 amino acids. V dropped 6 bases and J dropped 0 bases, with 11 bases sitting between them. From germline, CDR1 is DFQATT and CDR2 SNEGSKA (reference sequence). The CDR3 coding sequence is TGCAGTGCCACATTTGGCAACCAAGAGACCCAGTACTTC. Encoded protein: CSATFGNQETQYF.

J is TRBJ2-7 and V is TRBV9; unclear D gene. CDR3 length equals 12 residues. V was cut by 2 bases and J by 5 bases, with 8 bases left in between. Germline assignment: CDR1 SGDLS and CDR2 YYNGEE. The CDR3 loop is CASSVGGNEQYF. CDR3 DNA: TGTGCCAGCAGCGTGGGTGGCAACGAGCAGTACTTC.

In DNA form, the CDR3 reads TGTGCCAGCAGCTTAGGGAACAGGGACAGGGGTTTGGTGGGAACTGAAGCTTTCTTT. Its translation: CASSLGNRDRGLVGTEAFF. This chain joins TRBV19 and TRBJ1-1; 10 bases agree with TRBD1. This CDR3 comprises 19 residues. V gave up 9 bases and J gave up 5 bases; unmatched junction bases: 24. From germline, CDR1 is LNHDA and CDR2 SQIVND (reference sequence).

The sample holds a few counts of this clonotype. The chain has TRBV28 and TRBJ1-4; unclear D gene. The V gene lost 4 bases and the J gene lost 4 bases, with 13 bases spanning the gap. This CDR3 is built from 15 residues. The germline V gene has CDR1 MDHEN and CDR2 SYDVKM. The CDR3 loop is CASSSSTEVNEKLFF. The CDR3 coding sequence is TGTGCCAGCAGTTCGTCGACTGAGGTTAATGAAAAACTGTTTTTT.

V is TRBV11-3 and J is TRBJ1-2; a possible D gene is TRBD1 (5 bases). Germline CDR1 and CDR2: SGHNT and YENEEA. This CDR3 is 15 amino acids long. Deletions cut 3 bases from V and 6 bases from J, with 17 bases between. In DNA, the CDR3 is TGTGCCAGCAGCTTCGAAAGGGGAAAATCGAATGGCTACACCTTC. It encodes CASSFERGKSNGYTF.

V gene TRBV12-5 combines with J gene TRBJ2-7, with 9 bases fitting TRBD1. Germline V lookup: CDR1 LGHNT, CDR2 FRNRAP. CDR3 length equals 14 residues. Trimming at V came to 6 bases and at J to 4 bases, leaving 7 bases not matched to a gene. CDR3 region: CASGKGDRDYEQYF. The CDR3 nucleotides are TGTGCTAGTGGCAAGGGGGACAGGGATTACGAGCAGTACTTC.

The chain employs TRBV19 and TRBJ2-3; D is unresolved. This CDR3 has 12 residues. V was trimmed by 8 bases and J by 1 base, leaving 7 bases between them. CDR1 and CDR2 from the germline V gene are LNHDA and SQIVND (reference sequence). The CDR3 loop reads CASAVGTDTQYF. The CDR3 DNA sequence: TGTGCCAGTGCTGTGGGCACAGATACGCAGTATTTT. Looking up the rest from reference TRBV19 and TRBJ2-3 gives the full variable domain: DGGITQSPKYLFRKEGQNVTLSCEQNLNHDAMYWYRQDPGQGLRLIYYSQIVNDFQKGDIAEGYSVSREKKESFPLTVTSAQKNPTAFYLCASAVGTDTQYFGPGTRLTVL.